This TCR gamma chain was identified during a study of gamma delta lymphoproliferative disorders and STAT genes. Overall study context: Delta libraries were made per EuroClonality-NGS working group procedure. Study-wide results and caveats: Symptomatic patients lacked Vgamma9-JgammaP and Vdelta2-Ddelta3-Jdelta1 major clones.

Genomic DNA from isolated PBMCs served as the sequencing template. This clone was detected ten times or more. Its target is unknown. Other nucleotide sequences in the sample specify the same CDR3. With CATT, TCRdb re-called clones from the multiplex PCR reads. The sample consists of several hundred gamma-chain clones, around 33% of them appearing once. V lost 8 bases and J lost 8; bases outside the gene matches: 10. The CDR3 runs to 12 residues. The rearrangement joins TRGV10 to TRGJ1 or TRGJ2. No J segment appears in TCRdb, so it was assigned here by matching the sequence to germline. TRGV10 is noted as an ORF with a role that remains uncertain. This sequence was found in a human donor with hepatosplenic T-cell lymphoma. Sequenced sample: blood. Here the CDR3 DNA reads TGTGCTGCGTGGGAAGGGTCCCATAAGAAACTCTTT. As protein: CAAWEGSHKKLF.